Each of the 22 T cell receptor beta chains below was sequenced from the same sample in a study of OX40 agonist ivuxolimab in advanced cancers. TCRdb's table, derived via immunoSEQ multiplex PCR, lists solely in-frame clones and lacks some. The table shows roughly 53,000 clones, with roughly 79% occurring only once. The specimen was CD4+ or CD8+ T cells sorted from blood, collected in a trial of the OX40 agonist ivuxolimab. These receptors originate from an adult with an advanced solid tumor such as melanoma, head and neck, liver or kidney cancer.

The chain joins TRBV13 to TRBJ1-4; no definite D call. V was cut by 0 bases and J by 7 bases, with 12 bases left in between. This CDR3 has 15 amino acids. The germline V gene has CDR1 PRHDT and CDR2 FYEKMQ (reference sequence). The CDR3 spells CASSLGVLSSEKLFF. The DNA of the CDR3 is TGTGCCAGCAGCTTAGGGGTCCTAAGTTCTGAAAAACTGTTTTTT.

The gene calls are TRBV7-9 and TRBJ1-6, with D unresolved. Germline CDR1 reads SEHNR; CDR2 reads FQNEAQ (reference sequence). V lost 6 bases and J lost 8, with 14 bases in between. CDR3 length: 14 residues. The DNA for the CDR3 is TGTGCCAGCAGAGCGGGCCTGAAGGATTCACCCCTCCACTTT. Translation gives CASRAGLKDSPLHF.

This chain uses TRBV5-8 with TRBJ2-1; D unclear. Trimming removed 4 bases from V and 7 bases from J, with 6 bases in between. Germline lookup yields CDR1 SGHTS and CDR2 YDEGEE. The CDR3 length is 11 residues. CDR3 sequence: CASSVWNEQFF. In DNA form, the CDR3 reads TGTGCCAGCAGCGTCTGGAATGAGCAGTTCTTC.

This chain connects TRBV19 to TRBJ2-2; D may correspond to TRBD1 or TRBD2 (7 bases each). Germline V gene lookup returns CDR1 LNHDA and CDR2 SQIVND (reference sequence). The CDR3 length is 19 residues. Trimming removed 3 bases from V and 0 bases from J, with 20 bases in between. The CDR3, as DNA: TGTGCCAGTAGTATTCGGGGGGCGACAGGGCGCGCGAACACCGGGGAGCTGTTTTTT. This translates into CASSIRGATGRANTGELFF. Full variable domain (rest looked up from reference TRBV19 and TRBJ2-2): DGGITQSPKYLFRKEGQNVTLSCEQNLNHDAMYWYRQDPGQGLRLIYYSQIVNDFQKGDIAEGYSVSREKKESFPLTVTSAQKNPTAFYLCASSIRGATGRANTGELFFGEGSRLTVL.

The V and J genes are TRBV11-2 and TRBJ2-7; 9 nucleotides agree with TRBD1. V was clipped by 5 bases and J by 4 bases; unmatched bases: 9. Germline-derived CDR1 and CDR2 are SGHAT and FQNNGV. This CDR3 comprises 15 residues. CDR3 loop: CASSIYRDRVYEQYF. The CDR3 DNA is TGTGCCAGCAGCATCTACCGGGACAGGGTTTACGAGCAGTACTTC.

This clone qualifies as medium-sized. CDR3 loop: CASSPLPKTATTGELFF. As DNA, the CDR3 is TGTGCCAGCTCACCACTCCCTAAGACTGCGACCACCGGGGAGCTGTTTTTT. This chain connects TRBV18 to TRBJ2-2; D is unresolved. V dropped 1 base and J dropped 4 bases, with 16 bases sitting between them. Germline V lookup: CDR1 KGHSH, CDR2 LQKENI. The CDR3 extends over 17 amino acids.

A few counts support this clone. CDR3 amino acids: CASSAGRERNTEAFF. The CDR3 nucleotides read TGTGCCAGCTCAGCCGGGAGGGAGAGGAACACTGAAGCTTTCTTT. The V call is TRBV18, the J call TRBJ1-1; D is unresolved. V shed 5 bases and J shed 1 base, with 14 bases lying between them. Germline V gene sequence: CDR1 KGHSH, CDR2 LQKENI. This CDR3 has 15 amino acids.

This clone was observed a handful of times. This rearrangement joins TRBV21-1 to TRBJ2-7; TRBD1 is the table's D call, not checked against the DNA. TRBV21-1 is noted as a pseudogene. The CDR3 covers 18 residues. CDR3 bases: TGTGCCAGCAGCAAGGCGCCTGTGGTTGGGACAGGTCTCTACGAGCAGTACTTC. Amino acids: CASSKAPVVGTGLYEQYF.

This chain connects TRBV6-1 to TRBJ2-5, with D perhaps TRBD2 (5 bases). Germline V gene lookup returns CDR1 MNHNS and CDR2 SASEGT. CDR3 length: 13 residues. V gave up 6 bases and J gave up 5 bases, with 13 bases separating them. The DNA for the CDR3 is TGTGCCAGCAGGGACTTCCCCCCGGAGACCCAGTACTTC. Its protein product is CASRDFPPETQYF.

In this sample, this clone turned up once. The J gene is TRBJ2-6, the V gene TRBV11-2; 8 nucleotides agree with TRBD2. CDR3 length: 18 amino acids. V lost 5 bases and J lost 2; bases outside the gene matches: 11. Germline V CDR1 and CDR2: SGHAT, FQNNGV. CDR3 sequence: CASSPLGAGEAGANVLTF. CDR3 DNA sequence: TGTGCCAGCAGCCCCCTTGGAGCGGGGGAAGCTGGGGCCAACGTCCTGACTTTC.

This sequence joins TRBV5-5 and TRBJ1-1; D is undetermined. The CDR3 contains 14 residues. Trimming cost V 0 bases and J 4 bases, with 10 bases left between them. Germline assignment: CDR1 SGHKS and CDR2 YYEKEE (reference sequence). The CDR3 region has the DNA TGTGCCAGCAGCTTGGCCTGGCAGAGCACTGAAGCTTTCTTT. The encoded protein is CASSLAWQSTEAFF.

The rearrangement joins TRBV5-4 to TRBJ2-1; D may be TRBD1 or TRBD2 (5 bases each). The CDR3 loop spans 16 amino acids. Per germline, CDR1 SGHNT and CDR2 YYREEE (reference sequence). V was trimmed by 0 bases and J by 0 bases, leaving 10 bases between them. The CDR3 is CASSLGGPSSYNEQFF. CDR3 nucleotide sequence: TGTGCCAGCAGCTTGGGGGGACCGAGCTCCTACAATGAGCAGTTCTTC.

This chain joins TRBV4-1 and TRBJ1-5; D is possibly TRBD1 (6 bases). Germline lookup yields CDR1 MGHRA and CDR2 YSYEKL. The V gene lost 3 bases and the J gene lost 4 bases, with 19 bases spanning the gap. The CDR3 loop spans 17 amino acids. CDR3 region: CASSQTGKGPMNQPQHF. CDR3 DNA: TGCGCCAGCAGCCAGACAGGAAAGGGCCCGATGAATCAGCCCCAGCATTTT.

This chain connects TRBV6-1 to TRBJ2-7; the match to TRBD1 covers 7 bases. The CDR3 has 14 residues. CDR1 MNHNS and CDR2 SASEGT come from the germline V gene. V lost 7 bases, J lost 2 bases, and 8 bases stayed unmatched. The CDR3 bases are TGTGCCAGCAAACCCGGGACAGCCCCCTACGAGCAGTACTTC. This translates into CASKPGTAPYEQYF.

V is TRBV19 and J is TRBJ2-7; D possibly corresponds to TRBD2 (5 bases). The germline gives CDR1 LNHDA, CDR2 SQIVND (reference sequence). The CDR3 covers 14 residues. Trimming left V 5 bases short and J 5 bases short, with 16 bases between. Here the CDR3 reads CASSVGVFGDEQYF. The CDR3 region has the DNA TGTGCCAGTAGTGTGGGAGTTTTCGGGGACGAGCAGTACTTC. The full variable domain, its missing parts supplied by reference TRBV19 and TRBJ2-7, is DGGITQSPKYLFRKEGQNVTLSCEQNLNHDAMYWYRQDPGQGLRLIYYSQIVNDFQKGDIAEGYSVSREKKESFPLTVTSAQKNPTAFYLCASSVGVFGDEQYFGPGTRLTVT.

This chain's CDR3 is CASSPDQTSNSPLHF. As DNA, the CDR3 is TGTGCCAGCTCACCGGACCAGACAAGTAATTCACCCCTCCACTTT. The chain links TRBV18 to TRBJ1-6; D gene unclear. With 3 bases removed from V and 6 bases from J, the gap between germline ends came to 12 bases. Germline CDR1 KGHSH, CDR2 LQKENI. CDR3 length: 15 amino acids. Full variable domain (missing parts from reference TRBV18 and TRBJ1-6): NAGVMQNPRHLVRRRGQEARLRCSPMKGHSHVYWYRQLPEEGLKFMVYLQKENIIDESGMPKERFSAEFPKEGPSILRIQQVVRGDSAAYFCASSPDQTSNSPLHFGNGTRLTVT.

This chain connects TRBV10-2 to TRBJ2-7; 9 bases map to TRBD2. The length of the CDR3 is 15 residues. V was pared by 0 bases and J by 3 bases, with 3 bases of the junction left unmatched. The germline CDR1 and CDR2 sequences are WSHSY and SAAADI. In DNA, the CDR3 is TGCGCCAGCAGTGAGTCTGGGACTAGCAACTACGAGCAGTACTTC. It yields the protein CASSESGTSNYEQYF.

The rearrangement links TRBV4-2 to TRBJ2-2, with TRBD2 as a possible D gene (7 bases). Germline-derived CDR1 and CDR2 are LGHNA and YNFKEQ. Trimming shortened V by 5 bases and J by 5 bases, and 21 bases separated the two germline ends. The CDR3 runs 17 residues. This chain's CDR3 is CASSSSPGAGATGELFF. The CDR3 nucleotides read TGTGCCAGCAGCTCCAGCCCGGGGGCGGGAGCGACCGGGGAGCTGTTTTTT.

The J gene is TRBJ2-1, the V gene TRBV11-3; 11 bases fit TRBD2. Germline V gene sequence: CDR1 SGHNT, CDR2 YENEEA. The CDR3 has 15 amino acids. Trimming took 3 bases from V and 9 from J; bases not matched to a gene: 7. As DNA, the CDR3 is TGTGCCAGCAGCTTTACTAGCGGGAGAGCGGGTGAGCAGTTCTTC. Amino acid sequence: CASSFTSGRAGEQFF.

This chain joins TRBV18 and TRBJ2-5; 7 nucleotides agree with TRBD1. Germline lookup yields CDR1 KGHSH and CDR2 LQKENI. The CDR3 spans 16 residues. Unmatched junction bases numbered 10, after V lost 2 bases and J lost 4 bases. CDR3 residues: CASSPLGQRLRETQYF. As DNA, the CDR3 is TGTGCCAGCTCACCATTGGGACAGCGGCTAAGAGAGACCCAGTACTTC.

This clone was seen only a few times. The junction and the germline gene differ at one end; a read error may be behind it. The CDR3 DNA is TGCGCCAGCAGCGAGTTTGGGACGGCATATGGCTACACCTTC. Translating gives CASSEFGTAYGYTF. The chain joins TRBV10-2 to TRBJ1-2; maybe TRBD1 (5 bases). The CDR3 runs 14 residues. Germline V gene sequence: CDR1 WSHSY, CDR2 SAAADI.

The chain recombines TRBV5-1 with TRBJ1-2; D is unclear. The V gene's germline CDR1 is SGHRS and CDR2 YFSETQ. With 0 bases removed from V and 0 bases from J, the gap between germline ends came to 18 bases. The CDR3 spans 18 residues. CDR3 sequence: CASSLGKTPHGANYGYTF. The CDR3 nucleotides are TGCGCCAGCAGCTTGGGGAAGACACCGCACGGGGCTAACTATGGCTACACCTTC. Full variable domain (outside the CDR3, taken from reference TRBV5-1 and TRBJ1-2): KAGVTQTPRYLIKTRGQQVTLSCSPISGHRSVSWYQQTPGQGLQFLFEYFSETQRNKGNFPGRFSGRQFSNSRSEMNVSTLELGDSALYLCASSLGKTPHGANYGYTFGSGTRLTVV.